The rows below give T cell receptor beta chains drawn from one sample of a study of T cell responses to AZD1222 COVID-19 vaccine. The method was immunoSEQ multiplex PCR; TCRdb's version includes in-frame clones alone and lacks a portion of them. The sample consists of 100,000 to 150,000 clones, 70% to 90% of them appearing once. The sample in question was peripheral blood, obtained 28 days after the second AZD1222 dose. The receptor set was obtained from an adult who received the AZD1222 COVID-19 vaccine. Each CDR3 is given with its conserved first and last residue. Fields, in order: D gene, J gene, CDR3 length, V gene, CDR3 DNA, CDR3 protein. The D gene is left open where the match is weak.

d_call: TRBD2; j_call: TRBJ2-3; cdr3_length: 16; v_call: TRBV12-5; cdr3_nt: TGTGCTAGTGGTTTTAGTACTAGCGGGAGCACAGATACGCAGTATTTT; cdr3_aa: CASGFSTSGSTDTQYF
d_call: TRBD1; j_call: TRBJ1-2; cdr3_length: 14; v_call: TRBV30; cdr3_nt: TGTGCCTGGAGTTCACACAGGGGATCCTATGGCTACACCTTC; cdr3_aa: CAWSSHRGSYGYTF
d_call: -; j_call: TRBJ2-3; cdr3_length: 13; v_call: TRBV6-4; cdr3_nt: TGTGCCAGTAGCTCTACTCGGACAGATACGCAGTATTTT; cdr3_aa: CASSSTRTDTQYF
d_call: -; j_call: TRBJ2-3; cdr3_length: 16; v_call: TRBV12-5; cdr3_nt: TGTGCTAGTGGTTTGGTACTGGGACGCTCGACAGATACGCAGTATTTT; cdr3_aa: CASGLVLGRSTDTQYF
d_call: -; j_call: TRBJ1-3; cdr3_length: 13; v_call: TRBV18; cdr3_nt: TGTGCCAGCTCAGGGTTATCTGGAAACACCATATATTTT; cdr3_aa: CASSGLSGNTIYF
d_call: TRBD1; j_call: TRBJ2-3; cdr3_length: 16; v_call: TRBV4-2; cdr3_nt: TGTGCCAGCAGCCTAAACAACAGGGGGTTATCAGATACGCAGTATTTT; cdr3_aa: CASSLNNRGLSDTQYF
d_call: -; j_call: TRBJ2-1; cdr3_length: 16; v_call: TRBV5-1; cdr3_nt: TGCGCCAGCAGCTTGGGCGGCGAAACGACCTACAATGAGCAGTTCTTC; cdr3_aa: CASSLGGETTYNEQFF
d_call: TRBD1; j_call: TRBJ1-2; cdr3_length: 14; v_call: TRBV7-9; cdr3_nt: TGTGCCAGCAGCTCGGGACAGATATTCTATGGCTACACCTTC; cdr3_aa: CASSSGQIFYGYTF
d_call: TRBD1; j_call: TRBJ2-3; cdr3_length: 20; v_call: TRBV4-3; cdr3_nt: TGCGCCAGCAGCCAAGTGAAATTTGGGACAGGGGGCTCTAGCACAGATACGCAGTATTTT; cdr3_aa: CASSQVKFGTGGSSTDTQYF
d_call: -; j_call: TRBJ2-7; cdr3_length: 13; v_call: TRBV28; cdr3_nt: TGTGCCAGCAGTTTCCCGCTGTCCTACGAGCAGTACTTC; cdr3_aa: CASSFPLSYEQYF
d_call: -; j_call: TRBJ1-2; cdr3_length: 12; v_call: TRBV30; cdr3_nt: TGTGCCTGGAGTGTGACAGAGGGAGGCTACACCTTC; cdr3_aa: CAWSVTEGGYTF
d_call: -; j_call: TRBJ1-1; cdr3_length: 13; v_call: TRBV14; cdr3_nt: TGTGCCAGCAGCCACGGACTCTACACTGAAGCTTTCTTT; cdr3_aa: CASSHGLYTEAFF
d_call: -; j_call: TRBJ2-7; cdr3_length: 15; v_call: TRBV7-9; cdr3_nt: TGTGCCAGCAGCTCCGGGAAGGGTTGGAACTACGAGCAGTACTTC; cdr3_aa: CASSSGKGWNYEQYF
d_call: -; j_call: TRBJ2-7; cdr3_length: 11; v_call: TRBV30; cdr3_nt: TGTGCCTGGAGTAACCTTCACGAGCAGTACTTC; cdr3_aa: CAWSNLHEQYF
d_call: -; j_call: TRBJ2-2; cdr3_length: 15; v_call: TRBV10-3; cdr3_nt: TGTGCCATCAGTATGGGGGAGCTGGACACCGGGGAGCTGTTTTTT; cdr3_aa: CAISMGELDTGELFF
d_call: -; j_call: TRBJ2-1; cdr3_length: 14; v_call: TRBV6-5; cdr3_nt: TGTGCCAGCACGGGGACGGGTTCCAACAATGAGCAGTTCTTC; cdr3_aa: CASTGTGSNNEQFF